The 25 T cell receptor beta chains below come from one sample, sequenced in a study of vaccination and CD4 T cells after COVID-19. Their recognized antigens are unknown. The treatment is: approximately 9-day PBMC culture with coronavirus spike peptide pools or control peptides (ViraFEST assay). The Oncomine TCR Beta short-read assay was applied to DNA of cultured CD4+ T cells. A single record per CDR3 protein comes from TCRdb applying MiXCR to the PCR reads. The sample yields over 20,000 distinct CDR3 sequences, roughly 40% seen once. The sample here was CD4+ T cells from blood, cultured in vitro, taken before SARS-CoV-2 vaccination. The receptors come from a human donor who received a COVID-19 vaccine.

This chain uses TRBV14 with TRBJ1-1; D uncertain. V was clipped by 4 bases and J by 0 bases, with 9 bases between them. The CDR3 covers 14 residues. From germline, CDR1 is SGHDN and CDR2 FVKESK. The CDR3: CASSLIGMNTEAFF. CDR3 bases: TGTGCCAGCAGCCTCATAGGTATGAACACTGAAGCTTTCTTT.

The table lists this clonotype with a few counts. DNA for the CDR3: TGTGCCTGGAGTGTAAATAAGAATGGCTACACCTTC. Its translation: CAWSVNKNGYTF. V is TRBV30 and J is TRBJ1-2; D is unresolved. Trimming stripped 0 bases from V and 6 bases from J, with 8 bases between. The CDR3 extends over 12 amino acids. Germline CDR1 is GTSNPN and CDR2 is SVGIG (reference sequence).

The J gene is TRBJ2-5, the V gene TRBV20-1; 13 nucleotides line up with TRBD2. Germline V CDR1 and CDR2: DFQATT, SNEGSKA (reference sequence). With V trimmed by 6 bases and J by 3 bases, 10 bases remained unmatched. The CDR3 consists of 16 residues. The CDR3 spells CSAPRLAGGKKETQYF. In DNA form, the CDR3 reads TGCAGTGCCCCAAGACTAGCGGGGGGCAAGAAAGAGACCCAGTACTTC.

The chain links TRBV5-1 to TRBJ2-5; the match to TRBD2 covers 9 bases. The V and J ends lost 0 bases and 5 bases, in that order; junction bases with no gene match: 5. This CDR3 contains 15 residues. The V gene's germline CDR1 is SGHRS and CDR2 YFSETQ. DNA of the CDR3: TGCGCCAGCAGCTTGGACGGCGGGGGGGCCGAGACCCAGTACTTC. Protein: CASSLDGGGAETQYF.

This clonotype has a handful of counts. CDR3 nucleotide sequence: TGTGCCAGCAGTTTCGCGATGAACACTGAAGCTTTCTTT. Its translation is CASSFAMNTEAFF. V is TRBV27 and J is TRBJ1-1; unclear D gene. V lost 3 bases and J 0 bases, leaving 5 bases between the germline ends. Germline V lookup: CDR1 MNHEY, CDR2 SMNVEV (reference sequence). The CDR3 sequence is 13 residues long.

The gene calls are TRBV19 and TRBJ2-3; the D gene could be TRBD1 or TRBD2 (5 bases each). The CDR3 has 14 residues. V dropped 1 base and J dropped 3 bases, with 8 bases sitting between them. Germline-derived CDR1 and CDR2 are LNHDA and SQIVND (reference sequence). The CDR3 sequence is CASSIVWGTDTQYF. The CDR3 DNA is TGTGCCAGTAGTATAGTGTGGGGGACAGATACGCAGTATTTT.

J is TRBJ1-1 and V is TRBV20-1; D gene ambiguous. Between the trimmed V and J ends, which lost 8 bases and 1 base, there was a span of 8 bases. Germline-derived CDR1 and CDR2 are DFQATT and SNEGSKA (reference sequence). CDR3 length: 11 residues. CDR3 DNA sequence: TGCAGTTCTTATGGGAACACTGAAGCTTTCTTT. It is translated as CSSYGNTEAFF.

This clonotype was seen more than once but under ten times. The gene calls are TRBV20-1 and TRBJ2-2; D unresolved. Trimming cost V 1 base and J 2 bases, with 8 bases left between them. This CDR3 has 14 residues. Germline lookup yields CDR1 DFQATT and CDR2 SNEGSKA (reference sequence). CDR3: CSARGLQNTGELFF. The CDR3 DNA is TGCAGTGCTAGAGGTCTCCAAAACACCGGGGAGCTGTTTTTT.

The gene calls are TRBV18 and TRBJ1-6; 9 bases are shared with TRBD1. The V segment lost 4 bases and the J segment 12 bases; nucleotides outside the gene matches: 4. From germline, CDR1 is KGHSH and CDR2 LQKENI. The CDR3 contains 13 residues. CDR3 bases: TGTGCCAGCTCACGGGAGGACAGGGGACCCCTCCACTTT. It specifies CASSREDRGPLHF.

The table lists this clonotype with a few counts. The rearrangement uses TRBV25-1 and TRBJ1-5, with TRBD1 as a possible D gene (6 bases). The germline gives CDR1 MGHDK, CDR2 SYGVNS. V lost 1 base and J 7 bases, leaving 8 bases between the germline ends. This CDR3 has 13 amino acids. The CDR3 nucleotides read TGTGCCAGCAGTGAATCGGGGGCGCAGCCCCAGCATTTT. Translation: CASSESGAQPQHF.

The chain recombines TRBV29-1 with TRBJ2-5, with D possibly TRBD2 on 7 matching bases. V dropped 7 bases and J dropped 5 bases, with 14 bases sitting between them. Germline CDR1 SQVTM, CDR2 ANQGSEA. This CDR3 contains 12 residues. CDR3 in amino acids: CSAIKGGETQYF. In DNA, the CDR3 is TGCAGCGCGATAAAGGGGGGGGAGACCCAGTACTTC. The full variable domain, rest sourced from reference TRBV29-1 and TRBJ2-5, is SAVISQKPSRDICQRGTSLTIQCQVDSQVTMMFWYRQQPGQSLTLIATANQGSEATYESGFVIDKFPISRPNLTFSTLTVSNMSPEDSSIYLCSAIKGGETQYFGPGTRLLVL.

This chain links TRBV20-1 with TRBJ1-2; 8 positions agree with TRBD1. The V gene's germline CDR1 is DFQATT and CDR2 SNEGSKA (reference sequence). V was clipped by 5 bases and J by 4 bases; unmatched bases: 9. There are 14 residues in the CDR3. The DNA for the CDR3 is TGCAGTGCTCCCGACAGGGGATGGTCCTATGGCTACACCTTC. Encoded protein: CSAPDRGWSYGYTF.

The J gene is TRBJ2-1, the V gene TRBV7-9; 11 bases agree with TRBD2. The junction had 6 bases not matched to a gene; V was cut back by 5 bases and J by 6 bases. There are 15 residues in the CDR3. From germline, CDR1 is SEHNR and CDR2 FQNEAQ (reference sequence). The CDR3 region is CASSPLAGGFNEQFF. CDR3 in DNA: TGTGCCAGCAGCCCTCTAGCGGGGGGATTCAATGAGCAGTTCTTC.

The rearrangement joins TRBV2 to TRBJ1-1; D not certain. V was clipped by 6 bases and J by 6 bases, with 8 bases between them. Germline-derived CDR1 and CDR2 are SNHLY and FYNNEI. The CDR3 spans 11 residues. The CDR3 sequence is CASRGLAEAFF. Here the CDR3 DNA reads TGTGCCAGCAGAGGGCTGGCTGAAGCTTTCTTT.

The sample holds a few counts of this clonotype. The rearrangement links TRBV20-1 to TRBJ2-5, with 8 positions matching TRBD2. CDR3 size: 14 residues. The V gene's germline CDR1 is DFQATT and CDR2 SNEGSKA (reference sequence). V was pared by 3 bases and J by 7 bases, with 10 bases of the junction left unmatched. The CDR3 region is CSASGGGSYRTQYF. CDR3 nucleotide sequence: TGCAGTGCTAGCGGGGGGGGTTCATACCGGACCCAGTACTTC.

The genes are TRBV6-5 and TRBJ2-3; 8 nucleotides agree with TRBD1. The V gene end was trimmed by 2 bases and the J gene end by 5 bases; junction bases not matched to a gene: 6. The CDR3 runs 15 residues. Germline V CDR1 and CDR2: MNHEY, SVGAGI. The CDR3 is CASSYLDRDGDTQYF. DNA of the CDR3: TGTGCCAGCAGTTACCTGGACAGGGACGGAGATACGCAGTATTTT.

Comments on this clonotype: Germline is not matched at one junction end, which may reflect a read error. The CDR3 loop reads CASSQGLSVNTIYF. Here the CDR3 DNA reads TGTGCCAGTAGTCAGGGTCTATCTGTAAACACCATATATTTT. The chain joins TRBV19 to TRBJ1-3; D is possibly TRBD1 (5 bases). The CDR3 is 14 residues long. Germline lookup yields CDR1 LNHDA and CDR2 SQIVND (reference sequence).

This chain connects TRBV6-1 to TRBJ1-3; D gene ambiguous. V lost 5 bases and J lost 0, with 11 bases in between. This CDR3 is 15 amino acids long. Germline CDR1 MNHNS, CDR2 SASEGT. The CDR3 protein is CASSRMSLSGNTIYF. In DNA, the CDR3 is TGTGCCAGCAGTCGGATGAGCCTCTCTGGAAACACCATATATTTT.

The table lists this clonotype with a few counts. The CDR3 is CTSSQLFNYGYTF. In DNA, the CDR3 is TGCACCAGCAGCCAGTTGTTTAACTATGGCTACACCTTC. This chain joins TRBV1 and TRBJ1-2. TRBV1 is deemed a pseudogene. The CDR3 sequence is 13 residues long.

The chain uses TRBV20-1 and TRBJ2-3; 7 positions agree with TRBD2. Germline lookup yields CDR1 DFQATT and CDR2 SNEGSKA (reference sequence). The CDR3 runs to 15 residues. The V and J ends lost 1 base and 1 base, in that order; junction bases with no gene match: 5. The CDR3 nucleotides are TGCAGTGCTAGAGTTAGCGGGCCCCGCACAGATACGCAGTATTTT. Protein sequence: CSARVSGPRTDTQYF.

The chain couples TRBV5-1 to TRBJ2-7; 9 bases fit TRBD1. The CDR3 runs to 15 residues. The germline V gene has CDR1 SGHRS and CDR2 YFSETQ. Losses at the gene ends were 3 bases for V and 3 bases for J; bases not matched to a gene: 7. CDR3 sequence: CASSSDGTGYYEQYF. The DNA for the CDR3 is TGCGCCAGCAGCTCGGACGGGACAGGGTACTACGAGCAGTACTTC.

CDR3 sequence: CASSLNVGSSYNSPLHF. CDR3 nucleotides: TGTGCCAGCAGCTTAAATGTAGGGAGCTCCTATAATTCACCCCTCCACTTT. The chain couples TRBV7-6 to TRBJ1-6, with D uncertain. Trimming removed 2 bases from V and 0 bases from J, with 11 bases in between. Germline V gene data show CDR1 as SGHVS and CDR2 as FNYEAQ. The CDR3 length is 17 residues.

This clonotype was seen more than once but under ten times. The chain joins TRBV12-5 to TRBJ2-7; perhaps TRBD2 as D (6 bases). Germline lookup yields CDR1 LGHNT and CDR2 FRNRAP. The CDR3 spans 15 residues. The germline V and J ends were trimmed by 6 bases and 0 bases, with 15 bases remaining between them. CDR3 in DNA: TGTGCTAGTGGGGAGGGGAGCGGGTACTCCTACGAGCAGTACTTC. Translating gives CASGEGSGYSYEQYF.

The CDR3 reads CASKGDRGSDEKLFF. The DNA for the CDR3 is TGTGCCAGTAAAGGAGACAGGGGGAGCGATGAAAAACTGTTTTTT. The chain has TRBV19 and TRBJ1-4; 9 positions match TRBD1. Losses at the gene ends were 7 bases for V and 6 bases for J; bases not matched to a gene: 9. The germline V gene encodes CDR1 LNHDA and CDR2 SQIVND (reference sequence). This CDR3 spans 15 amino acids.

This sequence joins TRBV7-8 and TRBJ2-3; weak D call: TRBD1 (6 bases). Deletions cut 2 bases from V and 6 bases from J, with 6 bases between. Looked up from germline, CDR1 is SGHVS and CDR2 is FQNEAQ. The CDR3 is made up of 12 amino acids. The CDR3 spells CASSLQGDTQYF. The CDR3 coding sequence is TGTGCCAGCAGCTTACAGGGGGATACGCAGTATTTT.